The clone carrying this TCR beta chain was counted at least ten times. Its specificity is unknown. A library of TCRbeta sequences, prepared with unique molecular identifiers, was generated. MiXCR, applied by TCRdb to the PCR reads, yields one record per CDR3 protein. Of about 490,000 distinct CDR3 sequences listed, over 9.5% were seen once; the top ten hold roughly 2%. The data were obtained in a study of T-cell reconstitution after alpha-beta-depleted transplantation in children. Germline CDR1 and CDR2: ENHRY and SYGVKD. This CDR3 has 13 amino acids. V lost 7 bases and J 3 bases, leaving 12 bases between the germline ends. General study results and limits: Several hundred expanded graft clones reportedly supplied alpha-beta T cells about two months after transplant.

V and J are TRBV10-3 and TRBJ1-2; the D gene is possibly TRBD1 (5 bases). This clonotype was sampled from a child under 10 years old with inherited bone marrow failure, due to receive a stem cell transplant. The material sequenced was PBMCs, taken before TCRalphabeta/CD19-depleted stem cell transplant. The CDR3 DNA follows: TGTGCCATCACCAACGGGGGGGACTATGGCTACACCTTC. Translating gives CAITNGGDYGYTF.